These 15 T cell receptor beta chains originate from one sample sequenced in a study of cytomegalovirus exposure and HLA in healthy donors. PCR involved 60 Vbeta and 13 Jbeta primers. Clones were sequenced by immunoSEQ multiplex PCR, and TCRdb holds only the in-frame ones, with some missing. Of about 140,000 clones in the sample, 65% to 80% were seen once. The sample was PBMCs. These receptors all come from a woman aged 50 to 65 in good health and CMV-seropositive.

This rearrangement joins TRBV28 to TRBJ2-2; D is undetermined. The CDR3 contains 15 residues. Deletions cut 1 base from V and 4 bases from J, with 10 bases between. Germline assignment: CDR1 MDHEN and CDR2 SYDVKM. The CDR3 is CASSLFLSSTGELFF. As DNA, the CDR3 is TGTGCCAGCAGTTTATTCCTTAGCTCCACCGGGGAGCTGTTTTTT. The full variable domain, completed using reference TRBV28 and TRBJ2-2, is DVKVTQSSRYLVKRTGEKVFLECVQDMDHENMFWYRQDPGLGLRLIYFSYDVKMKEKGDIPEGYSVSREKKERFSLILESASTNQTSMYLCASSLFLSSTGELFFGEGSRLTVL.

The gene calls are TRBV6-4 and TRBJ1-5; the match to TRBD1 covers 8 bases. Trimming took 2 bases from V and 7 from J; bases not matched to a gene: 1. The CDR3 extends over 13 amino acids. Germline CDR1 and CDR2: MRHNA and SNTAGT. The CDR3 DNA reads as TGTGCCAGCAGTGACGACAGGGGCCAGCCCCAGCATTTT. Protein: CASSDDRGQPQHF.

The chain has TRBV4-3 and TRBJ2-2, with 8 bases fitting TRBD1. Trimming cost V 1 base and J 4 bases; bases outside gene matches: 2. CDR1 and CDR2 (germline): LGHNA, YSLEER. The CDR3 covers 15 residues. CDR3 DNA: TGCGCCAGCAGCCAAGGGACAGGGTCCACCGGGGAGCTGTTTTTT. Translating gives CASSQGTGSTGELFF.

This chain links TRBV4-1 with TRBJ1-6, with D hard to call. CDR3 length: 14 amino acids. The germline V gene encodes CDR1 MGHRA and CDR2 YSYEKL. V shed 2 bases and J shed 7 bases, with 9 bases lying between them. In nucleotides, the CDR3 is TGCGCCAGCAGCCAACCGGGATTAAATTCACCCCTCCACTTT. The encoded protein is CASSQPGLNSPLHF.

The chain combines TRBV18 with TRBJ1-1; D is uncertain. This CDR3 contains 13 residues. Per the germline V gene, CDR1 is KGHSH and CDR2 is LQKENI. Trimming cost V 7 bases and J 1 base, with 10 bases left between them. In nucleotides, the CDR3 is TGTGCCAGCTTTCCCATCGGGAACACTGAAGCTTTCTTT. The encoded protein is CASFPIGNTEAFF.

The V and J genes are TRBV27 and TRBJ1-5; D may be TRBD1 (5 bases). CDR1 and CDR2 (germline): MNHEY, SMNVEV (reference sequence). There are 16 residues in the CDR3. V gave up 6 bases and J gave up 0 bases, with 15 bases separating them. The CDR3 region has the DNA TGTGCCAGCAGGGGGGGACGAGTCAATAGCAATCAGCCCCAGCATTTT. Translating gives CASRGGRVNSNQPQHF.

The chain is built from TRBV7-3 and TRBJ2-3; TRBD2 matches at 7 bases. CDR1 is SGHTA and CDR2 is FQGTGA in the germline V gene. This CDR3 is built from 15 residues. V trimming: 8 bases; J trimming: 0 bases; junction bases outside the gene matches: 8. The CDR3 protein is CASGPGGPSTDTQYF. The CDR3 DNA reads as TGTGCCAGCGGGCCGGGGGGTCCCAGCACAGATACGCAGTATTTT.

The CDR3 loop is CASRPWGQGDEKLFF. CDR3 in DNA: TGTGCCAGCAGACCATGGGGACAGGGTGATGAAAAACTGTTTTTT. V and J are TRBV6-1 and TRBJ1-4; 9 bases align to TRBD1. V dropped 6 bases and J dropped 6; count of bases not matched to a gene: 8. The CDR3 totals 15 residues. Per germline, CDR1 MNHNS and CDR2 SASEGT.

This clone has more than one count but fewer than ten. The chain carries TRBV28 and TRBJ2-7; TRBD1 agrees at 9 bases. The CDR3 loop spans 15 amino acids. Germline values: CDR1 MDHEN, CDR2 SYDVKM. The ends lost 5 bases at V and 5 bases at J; junction bases unmatched: 10. The CDR3 here is CASSPPGTGMNEQYF. The CDR3 region has the DNA TGTGCCAGCAGTCCCCCTGGGACAGGGATGAACGAGCAGTACTTC.

The rearrangement links TRBV11-1 to TRBJ2-7; D gene ambiguous. The CDR3 runs to 14 residues. Trimming left V 2 bases short and J 1 base short, with 9 bases between. Germline V gives CDR1 SGHAT, CDR2 FQDESV (reference sequence). CDR3 bases: TGTGCCAGCAGCTTACGCACGCAGTCCTACGAGCAGTACTTC. Translation gives CASSLRTQSYEQYF.

This chain links TRBV11-3 with TRBJ2-1; possible D gene TRBD2, 5 bases. Germline-derived CDR1 and CDR2 are SGHNT and YENEEA. CDR3 length: 16 amino acids. The V gene lost 0 bases and the J gene lost 7 bases, with 16 bases spanning the gap. The CDR3 sequence is CASSLEGAEGQNEQFF. CDR3 nucleotide sequence: TGTGCCAGCAGCTTAGAGGGAGCGGAAGGCCAAAATGAGCAGTTCTTC.

The chain combines TRBV5-1 with TRBJ2-3, with D uncertain. Germline values: CDR1 SGHRS, CDR2 YFSETQ. V was shortened by 4 bases and J by 1 base, with 10 bases between the two germline ends. The CDR3 extends over 14 amino acids. The DNA of the CDR3 is TGCGCCAGCAGCCCGTCGGCGGGCACAGATACGCAGTATTTT. It translates to CASSPSAGTDTQYF.

The genes are TRBV27 and TRBJ2-3; D gene uncertain. Germline values: CDR1 MNHEY, CDR2 SMNVEV (reference sequence). V gave up 0 bases and J gave up 3 bases, with 7 bases separating them. CDR3 size: 14 residues. This CDR3 is CASSLSRSTDTQYF. In DNA form, the CDR3 reads TGTGCCAGCAGTTTATCGAGGAGTACAGATACGCAGTATTTT.

J is TRBJ2-2 and V is TRBV9; TRBD1 is a possible D gene (6 bases). Germline CDR1 reads SGDLS; CDR2 reads YYNGEE. The V gene lost 0 bases and the J gene lost 4 bases, with 10 bases spanning the gap. The CDR3 totals 15 residues. CDR3 sequence reads: CASSVAGQITGELFF. CDR3 nucleotides: TGTGCCAGCAGCGTAGCTGGACAGATCACCGGGGAGCTGTTTTTT. The variable domain in full, with the rest retrieved from reference TRBV9 and TRBJ2-2, is DSGVTQTPKHLITATGQRVTLRCSPRSGDLSVYWYQQSLDQGLQFLIQYYNGEERAKGNILERFSAQQFPDLHSELNLSSLELGDSALYFCASSVAGQITGELFFGEGSRLTVL.

This chain uses TRBV7-2 with TRBJ2-1, with TRBD2 matching 12 bases. Germline V CDR1 and CDR2: SGHTA, FQGNSA. Trimming removed 1 base from V and 8 bases from J; junction bases left unmatched: 6. The CDR3 has 16 residues. CDR3 sequence reads: CASSLGGLAGGHEQFF. The CDR3 nucleotides read TGTGCCAGCAGCTTAGGGGGGCTAGCGGGGGGGCATGAGCAGTTCTTC.